These T cell receptor beta chains were read from a single sample in a study of blood T cell repertoires in COVID-19. Data came from immunoSEQ multiplex PCR; TCRdb stores just in-frame clones and leaves some out. This table holds a few hundred thousand clones, about 88% found once. Sequenced sample: PBMCs or T cells enriched from blood (not recorded which). The source is a woman in her thirties or forties who had recovered from COVID-19. Each CDR3 is given with its conserved first and last residue.

TRBV9,TRBJ2-2,CASSVAGQGAGELFF
TRBV29-1,TRBJ1-1,CSVQQVLNTEAFF
TRBV19,TRBJ2-1,CASSIQTYNEQFF
TRBV20-1,TRBJ2-1,CSASRDPGGTYNEQFF
TRBV5-1,TRBJ1-1,CASSRTTGGTEAFF
TRBV7-3,TRBJ2-1,CASSLSGSGAYNEQFF
TRBV20-1,TRBJ2-1,CSASHTSGVLVF
TRBV5-1,TRBJ2-5,CASSRDSRQETQYF
TRBV20-1,TRBJ2-1,CSASDAGTGGYNEQFF
TRBV28,TRBJ1-3,CASTDRQGARDTIYF
TRBV9,TRBJ1-1,CANSVGPEDTEAFF
TRBV5-1,TRBJ2-7,CASSPLGDTTLEQYF
TRBV29-1,TRBJ1-1,CSVATGAANTEAFF
TRBV27,TRBJ1-6,CASSLLQGFPNNSPLHF
TRBV3-1/TRBV3-2,TRBJ2-5,CASSQGAPRTQYF
TRBV27,TRBJ2-7,CASSLRGSREQYF
TRBV21-1,TRBJ1-5,CARARARANQPQHF
TRBV7-2,TRBJ2-3,CASSPQSADTQYF
TRBV29-1,TRBJ2-2,CSVEDRGLSTGELFF
TRBV29-1,TRBJ1-2,CSVIQDPSNYGYTF
TRBV3-1/TRBV3-2,TRBJ1-1,CASSKTLQGYPQAFF
TRBV7-3,TRBJ2-7,CASSLKGQGPYEQYF
TRBV5-4,TRBJ1-1,CASSDRIRSGDTEAFF
TRBV4-2,TRBJ1-5,CASSQDPGGKYSNQPQHF
TRBV2,TRBJ1-1,CASRVNRGGTEAFF
TRBV9,TRBJ2-1,CASSGTSQEQFF
TRBV19,TRBJ2-1,CASSILGSSYNEQFF
TRBV6-2/TRBV6-3,TRBJ2-3,CASSSPGLAADTQYF
TRBV28,TRBJ2-3,CASSLASGGPTDTQYF
TRBV4-3,TRBJ2-7,CASSQAAGGAYEQYF
TRBV7-2,TRBJ2-7,CASNGAGRGEQYF
TRBV6-5,TRBJ2-7,CASSYGTGQLLEQYF
TRBV19,TRBJ1-1,CASSTGERTEAFF
TRBV7-3,TRBJ2-7,CASSPGTGLPYEQYF
TRBV28,TRBJ1-2,CASFSPDRVGGYTF
TRBV7-3,TRBJ2-3,CASSSTPVSDTQYF
TRBV19,TRBJ1-5,CASDNTGLRPQHF
TRBV11-3,TRBJ1-6,CASSLDLSSNSPLHF
TRBV6-5,TRBJ1-5,CASSYQGGGPQHF
TRBV28,TRBJ2-3,CASSLWKAGGGPDTQYF
TRBV12-3/TRBV12-4,TRBJ1-1,CASRGTGGKAFF